This T cell receptor beta chain was sequenced in a study of T cells after yellow fever vaccination (dated 2019 in TCRdb). In terms of the full investigation: The SMART-Seq v4 Ultra Low Input RNA kit was used to prepare libraries from fractions with low cell numbers. The cohort comprised two healthy male donors, one aged 18 to 30 and one aged 30 to 40 years. To follow T-cell clones before and after both primary and booster YFV17D yellow fever vaccination, bulk TCR alpha and beta repertoires underwent longitudinal sequencing. Blood was drawn at multiple timepoints before and after primary and secondary immunization, with bulk PBMC replicates and cell subsets isolated. Results the study describes overall, beyond this receptor: A small fraction of clonotypes showed up in both the CD4 and CD8 compartments, probably as a result of convergent recombination. Because abundant contaminating clonotypes from the bulk population could be contained in FACS-sorted repertoires, computational filtering was required. The secondary T-cell response was weaker than the primary response but faster, peaking on day 5 instead of day 15. Because only two donors were included in the study, the extent to which the findings can be generalized is limited. Most clones expanded after primary vaccination were re-detected after the booster (96% of CD4 and 88% of CD8), suggesting broad memory maintenance.

Sequenced using an Illumina NovaSeq 6000. TCR cDNA was synthesized by 5'RACE template switching, through which a universal primer site and unique molecular identifiers were introduced. Priming of cDNA synthesis was performed from both the TCR alpha and TCR beta constant segments. Two PCR steps were used to amplify libraries, with sample barcodes and sequencing adapters being added in the second step. Sequencing of libraries was done on Illumina HiSeq 2500 (2x100 bp) or NovaSeq (2x150 bp). Under the source paper's analysis protocol: Demultiplexing of reads and collapsing into UMI consensus sequences were performed with MIGEC, and V(D)J alignment was carried out with MiXCR. Vaccine-responding clonotypes were identified with edgeR using replicate PBMC samples, with FDR below 0.01 and a log2 fold change above 5 up to day 15 being required. CD4 or CD8 identity was assigned to each bulk clonotype according to whether the clonotype was present at higher abundance in the sequenced CD4 repertoire or the sequenced CD8 repertoire. TCRdb ran its own pipeline on the public reads, namely fastp trimming at Q25 and MiXCR clone calling, and kept in-frame beta chains. Records with the same CDR3 protein are collapsed into one entry carrying the most frequent genes and DNA. None of the V and J calls come from the authors' own analysis; TCRdb made them. The sample table holds approximately 330,000 distinct CDR3 sequences, of which under 15% were seen once. 3.2% of the sample rests with the top ten.

This clonotype was seen more than once but under ten times. No cognate antigen has been identified for it. The DNA is left out, because the CDR3 cannot be placed on it with certainty; the CDR3 is given as TCRdb lists it. Explained via the paper, the treatment or condition label denotes: live attenuated yellow fever vaccine strain. A standard Ficoll-Paque protocol was used to isolate PBMCs from peripheral blood. Dynabeads CD4 and CD8 positive selection kits were used to isolate the CD4 and CD8 T-cell fractions. TriZol was used to extract RNA from bulk PBMCs, from CD4 and CD8 fractions, and from dextramer-positive and dextramer-negative fractions. Including the terminal cysteine and phenylalanine, the CDR3 comprises 19 residues.

This sample comprised CD4+ T cells sorted from PBMCs, obtained 15 days after the yellow fever booster vaccination. The V and J segments used are TRBV7-5 and TRBJ1-5. TRBV7-5 is recorded as a pseudogene. The sequence derives from a man between 18 and 35 years old who received the YFV17D yellow fever vaccine. The CDR3 is CISVPEAYSSRYSNQPQHF.